This T cell receptor beta chain was captured in a study of T cell responses to AZD1222 COVID-19 vaccine. Notes on the study in general: AZD1222 recipients seropositive at baseline numbered only five to seven.

Profiled with immunoSEQ multiplex PCR; TCRdb holds only in-frame clones, not every one. Of about 94,000 clones listed, over 75% are singletons. The CDR3 covers 15 residues. Germline values: CDR1 LNHDA, CDR2 SQIVND (reference sequence). The ends lost 5 bases at V and 1 base at J; junction bases unmatched: 4. As concerns this clone: Its matching antigen is unknown.

Here the sequenced sample was peripheral blood, taken on day 0 of AZD1222 vaccination. J is TRBJ2-2 and V is TRBV19; TRBD1 matches at 7 bases. This TCR was recovered from an adult in good health. Here the CDR3 reads CASSPWTGNTGELFF. DNA for the CDR3: TGTGCCAGTAGTCCTTGGACAGGGAACACCGGGGAGCTGTTTTTT.